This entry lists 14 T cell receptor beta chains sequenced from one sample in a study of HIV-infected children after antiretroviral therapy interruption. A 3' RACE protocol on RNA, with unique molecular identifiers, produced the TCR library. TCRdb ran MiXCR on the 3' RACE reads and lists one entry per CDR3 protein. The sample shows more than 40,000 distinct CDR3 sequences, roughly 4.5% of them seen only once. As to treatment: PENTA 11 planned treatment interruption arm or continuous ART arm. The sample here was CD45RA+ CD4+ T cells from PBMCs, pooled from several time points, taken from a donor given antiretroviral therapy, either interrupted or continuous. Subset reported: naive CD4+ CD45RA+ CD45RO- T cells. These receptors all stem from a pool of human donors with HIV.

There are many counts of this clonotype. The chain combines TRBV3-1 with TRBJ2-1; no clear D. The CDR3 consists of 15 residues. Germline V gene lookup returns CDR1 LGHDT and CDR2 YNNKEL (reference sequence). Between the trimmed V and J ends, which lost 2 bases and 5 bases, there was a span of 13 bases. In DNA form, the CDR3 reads TGTGCCAGCAGCCAAATGCGAGCACGGGACAATGAGCAGTTCTTC. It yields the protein CASSQMRARDNEQFF.

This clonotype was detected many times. The CDR3, as DNA: TGTGCCAGCAGCCAAGATACCGGTAGCGAGCAGTTCTTC. Its translation is CASSQDTGSEQFF. This chain uses TRBV3-1 with TRBJ2-1, with D unclear. V gave up 0 bases and J gave up 10 bases, with 10 bases separating them. CDR1 is LGHDT, CDR2 YNNKEL, per germline (reference sequence). The CDR3 length is 13 residues.

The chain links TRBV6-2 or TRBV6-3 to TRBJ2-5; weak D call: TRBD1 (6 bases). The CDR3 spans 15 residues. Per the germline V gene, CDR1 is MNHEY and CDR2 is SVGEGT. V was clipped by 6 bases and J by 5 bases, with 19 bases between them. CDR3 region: CASSLQGPLLETQYF. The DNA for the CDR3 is TGTGCCAGCAGCCTCCAGGGGCCCCTCCTCGAGACCCAGTACTTC.

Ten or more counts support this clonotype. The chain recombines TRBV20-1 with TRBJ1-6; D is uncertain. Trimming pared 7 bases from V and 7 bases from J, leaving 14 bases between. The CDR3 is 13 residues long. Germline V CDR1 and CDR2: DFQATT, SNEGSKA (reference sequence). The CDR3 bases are TGCAGTGTTCGGCTAACGGAGAATTCACCCCTCCACTTT. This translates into CSVRLTENSPLHF.

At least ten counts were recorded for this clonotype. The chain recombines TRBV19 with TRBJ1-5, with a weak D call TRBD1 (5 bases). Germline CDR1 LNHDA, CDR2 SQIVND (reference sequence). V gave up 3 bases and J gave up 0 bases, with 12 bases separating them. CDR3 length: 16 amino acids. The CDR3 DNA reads TGTGCCAGTAGTATGATGACAGTGTATAGCAATCAGCCCCAGCATTTT. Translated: CASSMMTVYSNQPQHF.

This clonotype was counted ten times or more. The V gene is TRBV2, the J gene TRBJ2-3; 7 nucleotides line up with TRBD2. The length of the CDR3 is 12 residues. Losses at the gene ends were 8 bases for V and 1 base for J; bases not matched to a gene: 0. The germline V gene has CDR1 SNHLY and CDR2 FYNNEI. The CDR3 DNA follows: TGTGCCAGCGGGGGGGGCACAGATACGCAGTATTTT. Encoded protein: CASGGGTDTQYF.

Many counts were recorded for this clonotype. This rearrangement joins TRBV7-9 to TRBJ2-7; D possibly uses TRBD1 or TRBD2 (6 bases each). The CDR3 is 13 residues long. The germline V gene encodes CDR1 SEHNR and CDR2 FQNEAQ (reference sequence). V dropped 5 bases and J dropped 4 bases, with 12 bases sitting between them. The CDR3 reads CASSHSGAYEQYF. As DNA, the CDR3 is TGTGCCAGCAGCCACTCGGGGGCTTACGAGCAGTACTTC.

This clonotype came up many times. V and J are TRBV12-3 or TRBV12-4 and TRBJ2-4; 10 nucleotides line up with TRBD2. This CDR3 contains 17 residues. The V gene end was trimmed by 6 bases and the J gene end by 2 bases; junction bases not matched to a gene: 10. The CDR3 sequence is CASRSSGGAKTKNIQYF. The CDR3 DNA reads TGTGCCAGCAGAAGCAGCGGGGGGGCGAAGACCAAAAACATTCAGTACTTC.

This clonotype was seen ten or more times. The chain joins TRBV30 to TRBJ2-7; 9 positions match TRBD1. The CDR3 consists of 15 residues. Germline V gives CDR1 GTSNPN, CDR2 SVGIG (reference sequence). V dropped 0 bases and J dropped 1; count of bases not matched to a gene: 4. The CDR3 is CAWSVGGQGSYEQYF. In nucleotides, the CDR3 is TGTGCCTGGAGTGTGGGGGGACAGGGATCCTACGAGCAGTACTTC.

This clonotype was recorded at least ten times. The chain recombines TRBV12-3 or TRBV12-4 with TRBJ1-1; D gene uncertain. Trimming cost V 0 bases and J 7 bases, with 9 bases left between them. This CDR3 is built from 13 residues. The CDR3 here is CASSLAPPGEAFF. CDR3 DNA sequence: TGTGCCAGCAGTTTAGCTCCTCCGGGTGAAGCTTTCTTT.

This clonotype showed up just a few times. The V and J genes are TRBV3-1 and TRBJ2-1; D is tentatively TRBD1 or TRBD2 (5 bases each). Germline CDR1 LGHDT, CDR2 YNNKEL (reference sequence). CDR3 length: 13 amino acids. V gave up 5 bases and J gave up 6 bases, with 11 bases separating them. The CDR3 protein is CASSWDDSNEQFF. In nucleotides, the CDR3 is TGTGCCAGCAGCTGGGACGACAGCAATGAGCAGTTCTTC.

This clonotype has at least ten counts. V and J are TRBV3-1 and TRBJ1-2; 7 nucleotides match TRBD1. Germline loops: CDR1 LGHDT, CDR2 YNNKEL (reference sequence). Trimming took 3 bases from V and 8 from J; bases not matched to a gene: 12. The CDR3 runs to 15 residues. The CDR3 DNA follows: TGTGCCAGCAGCCAGGACCCACAGGGGTCTAGCGGCTACACCTTC. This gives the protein CASSQDPQGSSGYTF.

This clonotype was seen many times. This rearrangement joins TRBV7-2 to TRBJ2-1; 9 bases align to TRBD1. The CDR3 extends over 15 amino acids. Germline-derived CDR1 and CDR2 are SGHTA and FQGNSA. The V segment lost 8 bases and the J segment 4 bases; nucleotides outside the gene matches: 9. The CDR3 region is CASGGPGQGYNEQFF. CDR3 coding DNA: TGTGCCAGCGGGGGGCCGGGACAGGGATACAATGAGCAGTTCTTC.

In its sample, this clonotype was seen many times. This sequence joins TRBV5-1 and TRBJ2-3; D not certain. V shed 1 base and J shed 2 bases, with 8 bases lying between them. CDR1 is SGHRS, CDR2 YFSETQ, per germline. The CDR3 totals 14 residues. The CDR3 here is CASSLNWVTDTQYF. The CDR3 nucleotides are TGCGCCAGCAGCTTGAATTGGGTCACAGATACGCAGTATTTT.